This T cell receptor (beta chain) was recorded in a study of OX40 agonist ivuxolimab in advanced cancers. The overall study: Patients with hepatocellular carcinoma, melanoma, renal cell or head and neck cancer made up the dose-escalation patients.

Trimming at V came to 3 bases and at J to 7 bases, leaving 11 bases not matched to a gene. Germline-derived CDR1 and CDR2 are MDHEN and SYDVKM. The CDR3 contains 16 residues. Clones were sequenced by immunoSEQ multiplex PCR, and TCRdb holds only the in-frame ones, with some missing. The sample consists of some 30,000 clones, roughly 80% of them appearing once. J is TRBJ2-2 and V is TRBV28, with TRBD1 matching 7 bases. The sample consisted of CD4+ or CD8+ T cells sorted from blood, taken in a trial of the OX40 agonist ivuxolimab. The sequence derives from an adult with an advanced solid tumor such as melanoma, head and neck, liver or kidney cancer. CDR3 sequence: CASSLFRQGQGGELFF. CDR3 nucleotides: TGTGCCAGCAGTTTGTTTCGACAGGGCCAGGGCGGGGAGCTGTTTTTT.